What follows are 10 T cell receptor beta chains derived from one specimen sequenced in a study of long-term antiretroviral therapy in people with HIV. The authors ran the immunoSEQ assay, v3.0, at survey level. The protocol was immunoSEQ multiplex PCR, while the TCRdb copy is restricted to in-frame clones and leaves out a portion. The repertoire consists of approximately 27,000 clones, with just over 90% occurring once and the leading ten covering around 4.2%. The sequenced sample was unsorted PBMCs, obtained 3.1 years after starting antiretroviral therapy. The receptors come from a young man with HIV.

Only a few counts were recorded for this clone. The junction does not match germline at one end; this may be a read error. This chain uses TRBV7-9 with TRBJ1-5; D unclear. Per germline, CDR1 SEHNR and CDR2 FQNEAQ (reference sequence). The CDR3 spans 8 residues. The CDR3 here is CDDKPQHF. The CDR3, as DNA: TGCGACGACAAGCCCCAGCATTTT.

The CDR3 spells CASSRGTGRTEAFF. The CDR3 DNA sequence: TGTGCCAGCAGTCGCGGGACAGGGAGGACTGAAGCTTTCTTT. The V gene is TRBV6-6, the J gene TRBJ1-1; 9 bases map to TRBD1. This CDR3 has 14 amino acids. From germline, CDR1 is MNHNY and CDR2 SVGAGI (reference sequence). V shed 5 bases and J 5 bases; nucleotides not matched to a gene: 6.

V and J are TRBV5-1 and TRBJ2-3; D may be TRBD1 or TRBD2 (6 bases each). With 3 bases removed from V and 2 bases from J, the gap between germline ends came to 16 bases. The CDR3 extends over 16 amino acids. Germline assignment: CDR1 SGHRS and CDR2 YFSETQ. CDR3 sequence reads: CASSSGPRGATDTQYF. The CDR3 nucleotides read TGCGCCAGCAGCTCAGGACCTAGGGGGGCCACAGATACGCAGTATTTT.

The chain uses TRBV5-1 and TRBJ1-1; a possible D gene is TRBD1 (6 bases). Looked up from germline, CDR1 is SGHRS and CDR2 is YFSETQ. Trimming removed 0 bases from V and 3 bases from J, with 12 bases in between. CDR3 length: 15 residues. The CDR3 is CASSLEPGDDTEAFF. The CDR3 DNA follows: TGCGCCAGCAGCTTGGAACCAGGGGATGACACTGAAGCTTTCTTT.

This chain uses TRBV11-2 with TRBJ2-5, with D hard to call. The germline gives CDR1 SGHAT, CDR2 FQNNGV. V gave up 5 bases and J gave up 5 bases, with 15 bases separating them. The CDR3 sequence is 14 residues long. This chain's CDR3 is CASSVLGMWETQYF. The DNA for the CDR3 is TGTGCCAGCAGCGTATTGGGCATGTGGGAGACCCAGTACTTC.

The gene calls are TRBV2 and TRBJ2-1; the D is unclear. The CDR3 consists of 18 residues. Germline V gene data show CDR1 as SNHLY and CDR2 as FYNNEI. V lost 4 bases and J lost 4, with 23 bases in between. In DNA form, the CDR3 reads TGTGCCAGCAGTGTCTCCTTCGAGATTGGGCCCAAATACAATGAGCAGTTCTTC. Residues: CASSVSFEIGPKYNEQFF.

The rearrangement joins TRBV4-2 to TRBJ1-4; 7 bases are shared with TRBD1. J gave up 2 bases and V 0 bases, and 3 bases lay outside the gene matches. Germline V gives CDR1 LGHNA, CDR2 YNFKEQ. CDR3 length equals 16 residues. CDR3 protein: CASSQDRGQTNEKLFF. The DNA of the CDR3 is TGTGCCAGCAGCCAAGATCGGGGACAGACTAATGAAAAACTGTTTTTT.

This clone occurred once. The rearrangement joins TRBV19 to TRBJ2-5, with D perhaps TRBD2 (6 bases). The CDR3 has 13 residues. Germline V gene lookup returns CDR1 LNHDA and CDR2 SQIVND (reference sequence). Trimming removed 10 bases from V and 5 bases from J, with 17 bases in between. In nucleotides, the CDR3 is TGTGCCACTAGGAGGGCCGGGATGGAGACCCAGTACTTC. Translated, it gives CATRRAGMETQYF. The full variable domain, rest sourced from reference TRBV19 and TRBJ2-5, is DGGITQSPKYLFRKEGQNVTLSCEQNLNHDAMYWYRQDPGQGLRLIYYSQIVNDFQKGDIAEGYSVSREKKESFPLTVTSAQKNPTAFYLCATRRAGMETQYFGPGTRLLVL.

The chain combines TRBV4-2 with TRBJ1-5; D gene unclear. Germline lookup yields CDR1 LGHNA and CDR2 YNFKEQ. Trimming left V 4 bases short and J 6 bases short, with 10 bases between. This CDR3 is built from 13 residues. The CDR3 DNA is TGTGCCAGCAGCCGGGGTGAAGGTCAGCCCCAGCATTTT. Protein: CASSRGEGQPQHF.

Here the CDR3 reads CARGGRDSNQPQHF. The CDR3 bases are TGTGCCAGAGGGGGCAGGGATAGCAATCAGCCCCAGCATTTT. The gene calls are TRBV2 and TRBJ1-5; 7 nucleotides agree with TRBD1. The CDR3 runs 14 residues. After removal of 9 bases from V and 0 bases from J, the junction contained 5 bases not matched to a gene. Germline loops: CDR1 SNHLY, CDR2 FYNNEI.